These 24 T cell receptor beta chains were all obtained from the same sample, sequenced in a study of blood T cell repertoires in COVID-19. Clones were read by immunoSEQ multiplex PCR, and TCRdb kept only the in-frame ones, dropping some. The repertoire holds tens of thousands of clones, with around four fifths as singletons. The sample comprised peripheral blood. All receptors derive from a human donor with acute or convalescent COVID-19. The donor label of this sample is uncertain.

The gene calls are TRBV30 and TRBJ1-3; TRBD1 matches at 7 bases. The J segment lost 4 bases and the V segment lost 6 bases, leaving 12 bases of the junction unmatched. Per germline, CDR1 GTSNPN and CDR2 SVGIG (reference sequence). The CDR3 is 15 residues long. The CDR3: CACQAGGYSGNTIYF. Here the CDR3 DNA reads TGTGCCTGTCAGGCAGGGGGATATTCAGGAAACACCATATATTTT.

The rearrangement joins TRBV6-5 to TRBJ1-1; D is uncertain. This CDR3 contains 13 residues. Trimming left V 7 bases short and J 1 base short, with 10 bases between. The V gene's germline CDR1 is MNHEY and CDR2 SVGAGI. CDR3 region: CASKKTGNTEAFF. The CDR3 nucleotides read TGTGCCAGCAAGAAGACGGGGAACACTGAAGCTTTCTTT.

V usage is TRBV6-5 and J usage is TRBJ2-7, with TRBD1 as a possible D gene (6 bases). Germline loops: CDR1 MNHEY, CDR2 SVGAGI. This CDR3 contains 15 residues. Between the trimmed V and J ends, which lost 2 bases and 3 bases, there was a span of 14 bases. The CDR3 DNA sequence: TGTGCCAGCAGTTACGGGGGCGGGCCGCTCTACGAGCAGTACTTC. Its translation is CASSYGGGPLYEQYF.

This chain connects TRBV3-1 (or the pseudogene TRBV3-2) to TRBJ2-3, with D tentatively TRBD2 (6 bases). V was clipped by 2 bases and J by 6 bases, with 18 bases between them. CDR1 LGHDT and CDR2 YNNKEL come from the germline V gene (reference sequence). The CDR3 sequence is 16 residues long. This CDR3 reads CASSQFQPGDSDTQYF. The CDR3 DNA is TGTGCCAGCAGCCAATTCCAACCGGGAGACAGCGATACGCAGTATTTT.

The chain recombines TRBV2 with TRBJ2-3; D gene unclear. Germline V CDR1 and CDR2: SNHLY, FYNNEI. Trimming cost V 5 bases and J 14 bases, with 11 bases left between them. This CDR3 spans 10 amino acids. CDR3 sequence (DNA): TGTGCCAGCAGTAGCGAGAGGCGGTATTTT. This codes for CASSSERRYF.

The chain has TRBV6-4 and TRBJ2-3, with TRBD1 matching over 7 bases. J lost 6 bases, V lost 10 bases, and 10 bases had no gene match. Germline V gene data show CDR1 as MRHNA and CDR2 as SNTAGT. This CDR3 region has 13 residues. The CDR3 DNA sequence: TGTGCCACCGCGACAGGGACGGAGGATACGCAGTATTTT. It translates to CATATGTEDTQYF.

The chain is built from TRBV2 and TRBJ1-1, with 7 positions matching TRBD1. CDR3 length: 14 residues. The germline CDR1 and CDR2 sequences are SNHLY and FYNNEI. J lost 9 bases, V lost 4 bases, and 11 bases had no gene match. The CDR3 bases are TGTGCCAGCAGTGGGGGACTGGGACAGACGAAAGCTTTCTTT. Translating gives CASSGGLGQTKAFF.

CDR3 sequence reads: CASSPGGPIETQYF. The DNA for the CDR3 is TGTGCCAGCAGCCCGGGGGGCCCGATAGAGACCCAGTACTTC. The rearrangement uses TRBV28 and TRBJ2-5, with a possible D match to TRBD2 (7 bases). The CDR3 covers 14 residues. V lost 6 bases and J lost 4, with 15 bases in between. Germline V lookup: CDR1 MDHEN, CDR2 SYDVKM. Full variable domain (rest looked up from reference TRBV28 and TRBJ2-5): DVKVTQSSRYLVKRTGEKVFLECVQDMDHENMFWYRQDPGLGLRLIYFSYDVKMKEKGDIPEGYSVSREKKERFSLILESASTNQTSMYLCASSPGGPIETQYFGPGTRLLVL.

The chain's CDR3 is CASSLSHSYYGYTF. The CDR3 coding sequence is TGTGCCAGCAGCTTAAGTCACAGCTACTATGGCTACACCTTC. V is TRBV13 and J is TRBJ1-2; D ambiguous. Germline CDR1 is PRHDT and CDR2 is FYEKMQ (reference sequence). CDR3 size: 14 residues. Trimming removed 2 bases at V and 3 bases at J, with 10 bases between.

The chain uses TRBV19 and TRBJ1-2; no firm D call. The CDR3 spans 11 residues. Germline CDR1 is LNHDA and CDR2 is SQIVND (reference sequence). With 4 bases removed from V and 8 bases from J, the gap between germline ends came to 8 bases. The CDR3 reads CASSRARGYTF. CDR3 DNA sequence: TGTGCCAGTAGTAGGGCGAGAGGCTACACCTTC.

The chain links TRBV2 to TRBJ1-5; 7 bases agree with TRBD1. CDR1 and CDR2 from the germline V gene are SNHLY and FYNNEI. The CDR3 loop spans 15 amino acids. V trimming: 4 bases; J trimming: 2 bases; junction bases outside the gene matches: 5. The CDR3, as DNA: TGTGCCAGCAGTGTTGAGGGGGCCGGCAATCAGCCCCAGCATTTT. Its protein product is CASSVEGAGNQPQHF.

The chain carries TRBV5-1 and TRBJ1-1; perhaps TRBD1 as D (6 bases). CDR1 and CDR2 (germline): SGHRS, YFSETQ. CDR3 length: 16 amino acids. V dropped 4 bases and J dropped 0 bases, with 16 bases sitting between them. CDR3 nucleotide sequence: TGCGCCAGCAGCGGTGGGGGCAGCGGTGTGAACACTGAAGCTTTCTTT. As protein: CASSGGGSGVNTEAFF.

CDR3 bases: TGTGCCATCAGTGTAACAGGGGGGGATTCAGAGACCCAGTACTTC. The encoded protein is CAISVTGGDSETQYF. The chain employs TRBV10-3 and TRBJ2-5; D perhaps matches TRBD1 (8 bases). V was clipped by 4 bases and J by 4 bases, with 16 bases between them. This CDR3 has 15 residues. Per the germline V gene, CDR1 is ENHRY and CDR2 is SYGVKD.

The chain employs TRBV4-2 and TRBJ2-7; D might be TRBD2 (6 bases). Germline V lookup: CDR1 LGHNA, CDR2 YNFKEQ. This CDR3 comprises 18 residues. Trimming removed 0 bases at V and 3 bases at J, with 21 bases between. The CDR3 DNA reads as TGTGCCAGCAGCCAAGATGTGGGAGGTCTAGCGTTAGGCTACGAGCAGTACTTC. Encoded protein: CASSQDVGGLALGYEQYF.

The chain combines TRBV28 with TRBJ1-4, with 8 nucleotides matching TRBD1. The CDR3 loop spans 16 amino acids. Germline V gene data show CDR1 as MDHEN and CDR2 as SYDVKM. V shed 5 bases, J shed 7 bases, and the junction held 12 bases outside the gene matches. The CDR3 here is CASSPLGQGWSEKLFF. The CDR3 coding sequence is TGTGCCAGCAGTCCCCTAGGACAGGGTTGGAGTGAAAAACTGTTTTTT.

The chain employs TRBV18 and TRBJ2-2; possible D gene TRBD1, 5 bases. Germline V gene lookup returns CDR1 KGHSH and CDR2 LQKENI. This CDR3 is built from 15 residues. V shed 0 bases and J shed 5 bases, with 10 bases lying between them. CDR3 DNA: TGTGCCAGCTCACCACCGAGACAGACTACCGGGGAGCTGTTTTTT. The encoded protein is CASSPPRQTTGELFF.

The J gene is TRBJ2-7, the V gene TRBV30; perhaps TRBD1 as D (5 bases). The V gene's germline CDR1 is GTSNPN and CDR2 SVGIG (reference sequence). V gave up 7 bases and J gave up 3 bases, with 10 bases separating them. The CDR3 has 11 residues. This CDR3 reads CALWGVYEQYF. The CDR3 coding sequence is TGTGCCTTATGGGGCGTCTACGAGCAGTACTTC.

This clone has only a few counts. The chain is built from TRBV11-3 and TRBJ2-1; TRBD1 is a possible D gene (6 bases). The germline gives CDR1 SGHNT, CDR2 YENEEA. The CDR3 runs 15 residues. Between the trimmed V and J ends, which lost 5 bases and 8 bases, there was a span of 19 bases. This CDR3 reads CASSPRFTGTYEQFF. The CDR3 nucleotides are TGTGCCAGCAGCCCCAGATTTACCGGGACATATGAGCAGTTCTTC.

This clone came up once. The chain has TRBV21-1 and TRBJ1-1; the table's D call TRBD1 went unverified against the DNA. TRBV21-1 is a pseudogene locus. The CDR3 runs 15 residues. This chain's CDR3 is CASSKDRGMNTEAFF. For the CDR3, the DNA is TGTGCCAGCAGCAAAGATAGGGGGATGAACACTGAAGCTTTCTTT.

The chain recombines TRBV3-1 (or the pseudogene TRBV3-2) with TRBJ2-3; 10 bases agree with TRBD2. Looked up from germline, CDR1 is LGHDT and CDR2 is YNNKEL (reference sequence). V lost 2 bases, J lost 2 bases, and 1 base stayed unmatched. The CDR3 extends over 15 amino acids. CDR3 in amino acids: CASSQTSGITDTQYF. CDR3 nucleotide sequence: TGTGCCAGCAGCCAAACTAGCGGGATCACAGATACGCAGTATTTT.

CDR3 coding DNA: TGTGCCTGGAGCCTAGAGAGAAGAATTGGCTACACCTTC. It is translated as CAWSLERRIGYTF. The chain joins TRBV30 to TRBJ1-2; no firm D call. V dropped 3 bases and J dropped 7 bases, with 15 bases sitting between them. Per germline, CDR1 GTSNPN and CDR2 SVGIG (reference sequence). This CDR3 has 13 amino acids.

This clone was seen only a few times. The J gene is TRBJ2-3, the V gene TRBV7-2, with D perhaps matching TRBD2 (6 bases). The germline V gene has CDR1 SGHTA and CDR2 FQGNSA. The length of the CDR3 is 17 residues. Trimming cost V 5 bases and J 2 bases, with 20 bases left between them. The CDR3 spells CASSHVEGHSFTDTQYF. The CDR3 coding sequence is TGTGCCAGCAGCCATGTGGAGGGGCATAGCTTCACAGATACGCAGTATTTT.

The chain links TRBV24-1 to TRBJ1-2; possible D gene TRBD1, 5 bases. The length of the CDR3 is 13 residues. The V end lost 5 bases, the J end lost 5 bases, and 11 bases lay between the germline ends. Germline V gene data show CDR1 as KGHDR and CDR2 as SFDVKD. CDR3 coding DNA: TGTGCCACCAGTGCCGGGGGAAGTTATGGCTACACCTTC. As protein: CATSAGGSYGYTF.

This rearrangement joins TRBV4-1 to TRBJ2-5, with 12 bases fitting TRBD1. The junction had 7 bases not matched to a gene; V was cut back by 6 bases and J by 5 bases. CDR1 MGHRA and CDR2 YSYEKL come from the germline V gene. The CDR3 contains 15 residues. CDR3 region: CASRGQGAGYETQYF. CDR3 DNA sequence: TGCGCCAGCAGGGGACAGGGGGCAGGATACGAGACCCAGTACTTC.